This TCR beta chain is from a study of early T cells in non-severe SARS-CoV-2 infection. The overall study: The chains were unpaired, and the sequenced material was bulk RNA from unsorted whole blood. General observations from the study: The study's VDJdb matching favored anti-spike CD8 responses and missed private and CD4 specificities.

This clonotype showed up many times. Its specificity is not known. The CDR3 runs to 15 residues. CDR1 and CDR2 (germline): MNHNS, SASEGT. The V and J ends lost 6 bases and 4 bases respectively, with 18 bases between them. Researchers attached unique molecular identifiers to individual cDNA molecules. TCRdb used MiXCR to reprocess the 5' RACE reads, holding one entry per CDR3 protein. The data hold about 62,000 distinct CDR3 sequences, with 8.5% to 9.5% observed a single time. Specimen: whole blood. The V and J genes are TRBV6-1 and TRBJ1-2; D is unresolved. The clonotype comes from an adult who was a healthcare worker with PCR-confirmed SARS-CoV-2 infection or an uninfected control (not recorded which). This CDR3 reads CASRKYMDRLYGYTF. CDR3 nucleotide sequence: TGTGCCAGCAGGAAGTACATGGATAGACTCTATGGCTACACCTTC.